This T cell receptor beta chain was identified during a study of blood T cell repertoires in COVID-19. Study in general: The United States, Italy and Spain were the sources of the acute and convalescent COVID-19 samples. In each case, the material was cDNA or gDNA derived from T cells, B-cell-depleted T cells, or PBMCs.

V lost 3 bases and J lost 5, with 12 bases in between. Germline V gives CDR1 SGDLS, CDR2 YYNGEE. The CDR3 loop spans 13 amino acids. Study processing details: Quantification of nucleated cells was approximated via reference gene primer amplification. Clones were read by immunoSEQ multiplex PCR, and TCRdb kept only the in-frame ones, dropping some. V, J and clone size were drawn from that table, and D and trimming were deduced from the DNA. The sample holds under 150,000 clones; more than 65% are singletons and the top ten take roughly 2%. The sample consisted of peripheral blood. The TCR was taken from a woman in her 70s with acute or convalescent COVID-19. The chain joins TRBV9 to TRBJ2-7, with D possibly being TRBD2 (6 bases). CDR3 loop: CASSAGDFDEQYF. The CDR3 DNA reads as TGTGCCAGCAGCGCGGGGGACTTTGACGAGCAGTACTTC. Using reference TRBV9 and TRBJ2-7 for the parts outside the CDR3, the full variable domain is DSGVTQTPKHLITATGQRVTLRCSPRSGDLSVYWYQQSLDQGLQFLIQYYNGEERAKGNILERFSAQQFPDLHSELNLSSLELGDSALYFCASSAGDFDEQYFGPGTRLTVT.